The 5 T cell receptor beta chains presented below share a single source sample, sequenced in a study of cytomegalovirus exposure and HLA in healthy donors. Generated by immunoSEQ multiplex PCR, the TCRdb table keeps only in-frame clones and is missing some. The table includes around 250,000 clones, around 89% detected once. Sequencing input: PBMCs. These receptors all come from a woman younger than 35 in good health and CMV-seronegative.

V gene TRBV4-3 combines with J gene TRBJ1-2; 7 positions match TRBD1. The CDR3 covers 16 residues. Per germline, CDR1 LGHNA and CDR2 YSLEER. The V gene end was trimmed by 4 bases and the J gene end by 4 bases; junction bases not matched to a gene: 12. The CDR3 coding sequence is TGCGCCAGCAGCCCCCGGGCAGGGGGTGGTGGCTATGGCTACACCTTC. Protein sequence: CASSPRAGGGGYGYTF.

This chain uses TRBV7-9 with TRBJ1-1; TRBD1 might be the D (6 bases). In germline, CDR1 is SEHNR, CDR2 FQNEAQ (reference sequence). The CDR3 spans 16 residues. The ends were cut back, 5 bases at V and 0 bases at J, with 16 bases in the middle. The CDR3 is CASSGGGPLMNTEAFF. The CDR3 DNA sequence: TGTGCCAGCAGCGGGGGCGGACCACTGATGAACACTGAAGCTTTCTTT. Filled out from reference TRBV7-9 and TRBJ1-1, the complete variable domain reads DTGVSQNPRHKITKRGQNVTFRCDPISEHNRLYWYRQTLGQGPEFLTYFQNEAQLEKSRLLSDRFSAERPKGSFSTLEIQRTEQGDSAMYLCASSGGGPLMNTEAFFGQGTRLTVV.

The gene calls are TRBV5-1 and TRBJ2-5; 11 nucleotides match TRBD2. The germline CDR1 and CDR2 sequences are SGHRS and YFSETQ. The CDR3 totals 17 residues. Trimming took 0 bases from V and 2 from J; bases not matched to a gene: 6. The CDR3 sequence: CASSLVVAGGLQETQYF. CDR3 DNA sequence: TGCGCCAGCAGCTTGGTGGTAGCGGGGGGGCTTCAAGAGACCCAGTACTTC.

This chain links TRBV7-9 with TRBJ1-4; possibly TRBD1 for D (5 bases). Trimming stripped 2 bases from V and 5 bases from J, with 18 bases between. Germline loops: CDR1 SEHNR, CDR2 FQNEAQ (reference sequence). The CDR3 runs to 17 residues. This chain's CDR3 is CASSLSFSGVSNEKLFF. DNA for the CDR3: TGTGCCAGCAGCTTATCATTCTCGGGGGTTTCGAATGAAAAACTGTTTTTT.

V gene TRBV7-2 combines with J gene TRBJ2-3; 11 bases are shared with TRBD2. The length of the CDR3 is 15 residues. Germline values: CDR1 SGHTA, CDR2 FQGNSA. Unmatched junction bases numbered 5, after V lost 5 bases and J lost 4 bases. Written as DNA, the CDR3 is TGTGCCAGCAGCGCTACTAGCGGGGGTGCAGATACGCAGTATTTT. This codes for CASSATSGGADTQYF.